This TCR beta chain was sequenced during a study of cytomegalovirus exposure and HLA in healthy donors. General study results and limits: Data from an earlier analysis indicated that most TCR beta V segments were productive either about 87% or about 30% of the time.

On this clone: Its antigen remains unknown.

Germline CDR1 SGHRS, CDR2 YFSETQ. Trimming took 5 bases from V and 0 from J, leaving 9 bases between them. This CDR3 is built from 14 residues. PCR was performed using 60 Vbeta and 13 Jbeta primers. Clones were read by immunoSEQ multiplex PCR, and TCRdb kept only the in-frame ones, dropping some. The sample holds approximately 120,000 clones, 76% seen once. The sequenced sample was PBMCs. V usage is TRBV5-1 and J usage is TRBJ2-1, with TRBD1 as a possible D gene (6 bases). The TCR was taken from a man in his fifties or sixties in good health and CMV-seronegative. DNA for the CDR3: TGCGCCAGCAGAACAGGGAACTCCTACAATGAGCAGTTCTTC. Protein: CASRTGNSYNEQFF.